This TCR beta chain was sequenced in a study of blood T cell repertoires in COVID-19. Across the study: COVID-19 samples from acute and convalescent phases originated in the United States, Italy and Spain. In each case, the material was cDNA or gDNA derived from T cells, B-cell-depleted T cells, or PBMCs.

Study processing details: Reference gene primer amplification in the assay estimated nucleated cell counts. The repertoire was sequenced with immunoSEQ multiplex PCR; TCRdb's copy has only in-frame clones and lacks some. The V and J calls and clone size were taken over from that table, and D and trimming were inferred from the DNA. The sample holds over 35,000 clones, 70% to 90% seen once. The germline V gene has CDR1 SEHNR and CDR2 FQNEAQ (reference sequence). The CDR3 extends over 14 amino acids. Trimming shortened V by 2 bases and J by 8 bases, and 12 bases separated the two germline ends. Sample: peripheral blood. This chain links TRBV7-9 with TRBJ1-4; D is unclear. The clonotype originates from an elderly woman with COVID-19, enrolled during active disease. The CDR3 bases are TGTGCCAGCAGCTTATTCGGAGGAGACGAAAAACTGTTTTTT. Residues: CASSLFGGDEKLFF. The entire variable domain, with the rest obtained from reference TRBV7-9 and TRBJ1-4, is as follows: DTGVSQNPRHKITKRGQNVTFRCDPISEHNRLYWYRQTLGQGPEFLTYFQNEAQLEKSRLLSDRFSAERPKGSFSTLEIQRTEQGDSAMYLCASSLFGGDEKLFFGSGTQLSVL.